The sequence of this T cell receptor beta chain was determined in a study of blood T cells in healthy people across ages. Study findings and constraints: Diversity was higher, and naive CD4+ cells more numerous, in long-lived donors than in aged donors. The authors considered diversity estimates from one million T cells to be underestimates.

The individuals who served as donors were healthy Caucasians living in Russia, aged about 6 to 95. Remarks on this clonotype: As yet, its antigen is unknown.

This CDR3 contains 11 residues. Germline lookup yields CDR1 LNHDA and CDR2 SQIVND (reference sequence). Trimming left V 7 bases short and J 9 bases short, with 12 bases between. For the second PCR, which ran for 7 to 11 cycles, a sample-barcoded 5' primer and a J-beta primer mix were used. Unique molecular identifiers of 12 random nucleotides labeled each cDNA. Using its own MiXCR run on the 5' RACE reads, TCRdb lists one record per CDR3 protein. The sample has approximately 700,000 distinct CDR3 sequences, less than 40% seen once. The rearrangement uses TRBV19 and TRBJ1-2; D is ambiguous. The sequenced sample consisted of blood. The TCR originated in a woman older than 75 in good health. DNA for the CDR3: TGTGCCAGTACAACTCGACGAAGCTACACCTTC. This gives the protein CASTTRRSYTF.